Below, one T cell receptor beta chain is given with its context. This clonotype was counted between two and nine times. What antigen it recognizes has not been identified. Per-base quality was not reported, and no clone a single base away is much larger than it. The data were taken from a study of human T cells and chemical hapten exposure (dated by TCRdb to about 2021). Broadly, across the study: For sensitization, 2% DPC in acetone was applied to a roughly 2 cm by roughly 2 cm area of upper inner arm skin. Throughout the approximately 22-week study period, patients were also given weekly therapeutic DPC doses on the scalp. Patch testing was done on the upper back using Finn chambers containing 0.01% DPC, and results were scored after 6 days according to International Contact Dermatitis Research Group standards. Most of the patients in the cohort were female, and the cohort covered alopecia areata with under or over 50% scalp involvement, alopecia totalis and alopecia universalis. Libraries were pooled for sequencing, and variation in per-sample TCR yields was attributed mainly to small differences in library volumes within the pool. The study tracked peripheral blood TCR repertoire changes in vivo during primary and secondary sensitization to the hapten diphenylcyclopropenone (DPC) in alopecia patients. Patient blood was sampled pre-sensitization (week 0) and at 2, 6 and about 24 weeks after DPC sensitization. For TCR sequencing, blood came from over 25 alopecia patients at anywhere from one to four time points (pre-sensitization, 2, 6 and 24 weeks). The paper's findings and limits, for the study overall: The number of PT1 expanded TCRs positively correlated with patch test score, significant at thresholds 8, 16 and 32 but not 4. The number of TCRs above 1 in 1000 frequency did not change with DPC sensitization; there was no evidence of global repertoire structure alterations. Significantly more large CDR3 similarity clusters were formed by expanded TCRs than by pre-sensitization or healthy control sets, consistent with antigen-driven responses. Repeated subsampling changed both the strength of the expansion versus patch-test correlation and the threshold at which the correlation became significant. All patients had alopecia, a presumed autoimmune disease, so their immune response might differ from that of healthy individuals.

Reading the germline V gene gives CDR1 MDHEN and CDR2 SYDVKM. The CDR3 covers 18 residues, taking in both the cysteine and the phenylalanine. Just CDR3 DNA is preserved here, 54 bases in frame from base 1. V loses 5 bases at its end and J loses 7 bases; junction bases beyond the gene matches: 18. Preparation of the library involved RACE. Reads for this sample came from a NextSeq 500. During library preparation, unique molecular identifiers were attached to individual cDNA molecules so that TCRs could be counted in a quantitative, reproducible way. Each blood RNA sample was used to sequence both TCR alpha and TCR beta chains. The original methods were these. A median of around 100,000 TCRs per sample was observed, with a range of roughly 20,000 to 700,000. The Decombinator software suite was used to annotate V, J and CDR3 in the TCR reads. For PS versus PT1 abundance plots, all samples were subsampled to the same number of TCRs (28,000). Expanded TCRs were defined as absent before sensitization and observed at least eight times at the 2-week time point. In TCRdb, the public reads were trimmed at Q25 with fastp and aligned with MiXCR, with productive beta chains retained. Records with the same CDR3 protein are collapsed into one entry carrying the most frequent genes and DNA. TCRdb, not the original authors, processed these V and J calls. This sample is represented by tens of thousands of distinct CDR3 sequences; 11% of them were singletons. The ten largest clones take up approximately 5% of the sample.

The time point label of this sample denotes: pre-sensitization, week 0. The treatment or condition tag for this specimen amounts to: therapeutic diphenylcyclopropenone sensitization with weekly scalp DPC. Blood at each patch-test visit was drawn before the patch test was applied. Eligible patients were aged 18 to 70, diagnosed with alopecia, deemed suitable for DPC therapy, and excluded if pregnant. Unfractionated whole blood was collected in Tempus Blood RNA tubes, and total RNA was extracted from that blood. The chain links TRBV28 with TRBJ2-2; 8 middle bases align to TRBD1. This material consisted of whole blood, taken in connection with sensitization to the hapten diphenylcyclopropenone (DPC). The source is a woman aged 50 to 60 with alopecia areata. Some clones in this sample may be carry-over from other donors' samples. The CDR3 corresponds to CASSPRDRTTLRGGELFF. The base sequence is TGTGCCAGCAGTCCCCGGGACAGGACAACACTCAGAGGCGGGGAGCTGTTTTTT.